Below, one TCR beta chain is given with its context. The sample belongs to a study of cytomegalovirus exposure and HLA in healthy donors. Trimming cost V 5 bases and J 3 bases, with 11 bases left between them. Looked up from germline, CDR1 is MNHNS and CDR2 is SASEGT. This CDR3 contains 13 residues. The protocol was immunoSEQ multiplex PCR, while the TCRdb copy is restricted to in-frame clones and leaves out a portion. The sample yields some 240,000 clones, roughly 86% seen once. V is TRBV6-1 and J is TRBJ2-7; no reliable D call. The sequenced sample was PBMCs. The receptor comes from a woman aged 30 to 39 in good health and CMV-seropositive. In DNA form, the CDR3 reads TGTGCCAGCAGTTATCCCCCGCGCTACGAGCAGTACTTC. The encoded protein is CASSYPPRYEQYF.